This paragraph reports one T cell receptor beta chain. Repertoires were generated with immunoSEQ multiplex PCR, while TCRdb's copy carries only in-frame clones and drops some. Of tens of thousands of clones listed, 90% are singletons. J lost 5 bases, V lost 2 bases, and 4 bases had no gene match. Germline CDR1 and CDR2: SGHKS and YYEKEE (reference sequence). There are 14 residues in the CDR3. This entry comes from a study of blood T cell repertoires in COVID-19. The V call is TRBV5-5, the J call TRBJ1-5; 7 bases fit TRBD1. The clonotype originates from a human donor in a cohort sampled during active COVID-19. The sequenced sample was peripheral blood. The DNA of the CDR3 is TGTGCCAGCAGCTTTGGGACAGTAGATCAGCCCCAGCATTTT. Protein: CASSFGTVDQPQHF.